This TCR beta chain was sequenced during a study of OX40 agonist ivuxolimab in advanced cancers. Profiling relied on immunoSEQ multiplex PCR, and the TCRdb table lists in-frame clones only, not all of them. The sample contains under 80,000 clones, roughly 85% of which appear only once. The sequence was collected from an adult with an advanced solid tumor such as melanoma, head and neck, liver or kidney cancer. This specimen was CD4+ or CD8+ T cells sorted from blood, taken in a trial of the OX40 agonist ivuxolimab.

The CDR3 nucleotides read TGTGCCAGTAGTGTCGGGGCGAGTACTGAAGCTTTCTTT. Translation: CASSVGASTEAFF. V usage is TRBV19 and J usage is TRBJ1-1; tentatively, D is TRBD1 (5 bases). The CDR3 has 13 residues. Germline V CDR1 and CDR2: LNHDA, SQIVND (reference sequence). Trimming shortened V by 5 bases and J by 5 bases, and 12 bases separated the two germline ends.